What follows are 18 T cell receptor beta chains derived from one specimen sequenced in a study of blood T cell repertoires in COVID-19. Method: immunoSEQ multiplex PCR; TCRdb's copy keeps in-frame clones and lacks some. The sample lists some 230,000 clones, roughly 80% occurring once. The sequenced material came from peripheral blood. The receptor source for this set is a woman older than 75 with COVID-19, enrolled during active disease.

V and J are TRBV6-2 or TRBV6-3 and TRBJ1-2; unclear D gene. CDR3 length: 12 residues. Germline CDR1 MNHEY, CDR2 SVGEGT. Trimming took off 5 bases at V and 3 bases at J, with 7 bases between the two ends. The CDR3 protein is CASSVVDYGYTF. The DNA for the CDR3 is TGTGCCAGCAGTGTAGTTGACTATGGCTACACCTTC.

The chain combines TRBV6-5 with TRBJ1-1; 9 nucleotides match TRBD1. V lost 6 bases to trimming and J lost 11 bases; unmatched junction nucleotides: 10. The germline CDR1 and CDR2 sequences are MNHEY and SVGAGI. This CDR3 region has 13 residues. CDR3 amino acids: CASRLQGAESAFF. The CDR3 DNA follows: TGTGCCAGCAGGCTACAGGGGGCGGAAAGTGCTTTCTTT.

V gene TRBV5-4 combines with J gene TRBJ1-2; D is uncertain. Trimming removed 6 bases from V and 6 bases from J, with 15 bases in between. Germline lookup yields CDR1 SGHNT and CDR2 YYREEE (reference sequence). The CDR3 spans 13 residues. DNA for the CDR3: TGTGCCAGCACCCGGACTGAGTTTAATGGCTACACCTTC. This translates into CASTRTEFNGYTF.

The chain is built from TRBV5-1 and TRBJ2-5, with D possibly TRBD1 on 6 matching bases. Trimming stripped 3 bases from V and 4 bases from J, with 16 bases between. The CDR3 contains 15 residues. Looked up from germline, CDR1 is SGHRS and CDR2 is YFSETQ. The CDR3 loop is CASSWYRVGGETQYF. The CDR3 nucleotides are TGCGCCAGCAGCTGGTACAGGGTAGGAGGAGAGACCCAGTACTTC.

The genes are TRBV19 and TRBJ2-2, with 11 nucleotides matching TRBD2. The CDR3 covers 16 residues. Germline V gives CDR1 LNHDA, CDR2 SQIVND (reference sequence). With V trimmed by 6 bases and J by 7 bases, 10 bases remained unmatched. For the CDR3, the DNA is TGTGCCAGTAGACCCTTAGCGGGGGGGTCCGGCGGGGAGCTGTTTTTT. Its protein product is CASRPLAGGSGGELFF.

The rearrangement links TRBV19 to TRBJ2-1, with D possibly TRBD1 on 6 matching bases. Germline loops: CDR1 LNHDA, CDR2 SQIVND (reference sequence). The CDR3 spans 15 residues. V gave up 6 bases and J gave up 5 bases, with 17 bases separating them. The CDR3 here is CASSHPGQDNNEQFF. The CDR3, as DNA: TGTGCCAGTAGCCACCCGGGACAAGACAACAATGAGCAGTTCTTC.

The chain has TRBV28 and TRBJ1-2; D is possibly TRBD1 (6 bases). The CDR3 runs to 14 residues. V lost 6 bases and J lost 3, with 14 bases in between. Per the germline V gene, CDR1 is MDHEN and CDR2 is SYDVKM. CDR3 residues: CASSPGQTYYGYTF. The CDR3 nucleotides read TGTGCCAGCAGCCCCGGACAGACTTACTATGGCTACACCTTC.

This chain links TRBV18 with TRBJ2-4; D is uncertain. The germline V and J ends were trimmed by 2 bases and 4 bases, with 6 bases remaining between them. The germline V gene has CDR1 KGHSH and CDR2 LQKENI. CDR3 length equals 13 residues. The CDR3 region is CASSPIPKNIQYF. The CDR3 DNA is TGTGCCAGCTCACCAATTCCGAAAAACATTCAGTACTTC.

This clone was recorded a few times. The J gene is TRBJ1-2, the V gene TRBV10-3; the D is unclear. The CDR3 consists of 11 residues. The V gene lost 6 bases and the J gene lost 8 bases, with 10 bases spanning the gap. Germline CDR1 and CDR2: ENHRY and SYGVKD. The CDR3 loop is CAISGGEGYTF. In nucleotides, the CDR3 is TGTGCCATCAGCGGAGGAGAAGGCTACACCTTC.

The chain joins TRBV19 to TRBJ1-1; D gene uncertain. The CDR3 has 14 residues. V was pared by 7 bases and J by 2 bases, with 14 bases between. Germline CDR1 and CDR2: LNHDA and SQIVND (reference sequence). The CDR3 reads CASILGRRNTEAFF. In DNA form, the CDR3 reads TGTGCCAGTATCCTAGGGAGGAGAAACACTGAAGCTTTCTTT.

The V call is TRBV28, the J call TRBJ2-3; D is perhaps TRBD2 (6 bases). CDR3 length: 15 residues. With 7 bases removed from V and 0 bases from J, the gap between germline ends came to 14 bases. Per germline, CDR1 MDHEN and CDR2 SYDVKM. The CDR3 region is CASIGWRDSTDTQYF. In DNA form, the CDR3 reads TGTGCCAGCATAGGTTGGCGGGATAGCACAGATACGCAGTATTTT.

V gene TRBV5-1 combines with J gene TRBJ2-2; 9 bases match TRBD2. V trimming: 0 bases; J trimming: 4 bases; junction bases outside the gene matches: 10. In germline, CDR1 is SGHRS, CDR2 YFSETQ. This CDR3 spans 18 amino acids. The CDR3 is CASSLGLAGIGSTGELFF. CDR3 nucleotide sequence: TGCGCCAGCAGCTTGGGTCTAGCGGGGATTGGTTCCACCGGGGAGCTGTTTTTT.

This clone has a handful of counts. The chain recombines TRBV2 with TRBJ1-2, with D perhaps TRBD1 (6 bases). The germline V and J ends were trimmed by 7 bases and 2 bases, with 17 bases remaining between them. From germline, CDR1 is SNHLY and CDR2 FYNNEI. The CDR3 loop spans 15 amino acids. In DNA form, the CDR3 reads TGTGCCAGCACTCAAGGACGGCAGGGGAACTATGGCTACACCTTC. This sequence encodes CASTQGRQGNYGYTF.

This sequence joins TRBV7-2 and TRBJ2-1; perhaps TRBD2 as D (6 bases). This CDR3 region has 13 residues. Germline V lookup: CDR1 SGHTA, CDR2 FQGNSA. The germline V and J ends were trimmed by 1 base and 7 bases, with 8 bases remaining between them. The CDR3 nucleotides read TGTGCCAGCAGCTTAGGTCGGGAGAATGAGCAGTTCTTC. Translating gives CASSLGRENEQFF.

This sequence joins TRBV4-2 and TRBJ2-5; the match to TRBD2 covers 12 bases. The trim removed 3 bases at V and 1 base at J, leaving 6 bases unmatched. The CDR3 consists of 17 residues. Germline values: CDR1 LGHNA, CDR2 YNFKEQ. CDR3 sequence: CASSHALAGGVQETQYF. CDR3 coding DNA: TGTGCCAGCAGCCATGCACTAGCGGGGGGCGTCCAAGAGACCCAGTACTTC.

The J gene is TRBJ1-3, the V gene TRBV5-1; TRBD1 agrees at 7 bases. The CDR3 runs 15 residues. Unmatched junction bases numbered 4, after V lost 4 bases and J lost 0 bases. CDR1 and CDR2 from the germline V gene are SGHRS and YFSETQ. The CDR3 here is CASSATGASGNTIYF. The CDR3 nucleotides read TGCGCCAGCAGCGCTACAGGGGCCTCTGGAAACACCATATATTTT.

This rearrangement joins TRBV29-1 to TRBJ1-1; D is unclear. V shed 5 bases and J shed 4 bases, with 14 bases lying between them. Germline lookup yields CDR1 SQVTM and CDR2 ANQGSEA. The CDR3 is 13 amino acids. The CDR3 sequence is CSVIVPAGTEAFF. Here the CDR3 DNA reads TGCAGCGTTATCGTTCCTGCCGGCACTGAAGCTTTCTTT.

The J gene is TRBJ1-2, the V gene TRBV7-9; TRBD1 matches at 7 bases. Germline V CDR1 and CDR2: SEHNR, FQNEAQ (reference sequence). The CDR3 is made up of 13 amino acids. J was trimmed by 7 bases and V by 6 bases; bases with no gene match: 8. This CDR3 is CASSYDRVGGYTF. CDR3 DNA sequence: TGTGCCAGCAGTTATGACAGGGTCGGTGGCTACACCTTC. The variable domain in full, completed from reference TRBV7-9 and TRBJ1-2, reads DTGVSQNPRHKITKRGQNVTFRCDPISEHNRLYWYRQTLGQGPEFLTYFQNEAQLEKSRLLSDRFSAERPKGSFSTLEIQRTEQGDSAMYLCASSYDRVGGYTFGSGTRLTVV.